These T cell receptor beta chains were read from a single sample in a study of blood T cell repertoires in COVID-19. Data came from immunoSEQ multiplex PCR; TCRdb stores just in-frame clones and leaves some out. The top ten hold roughly a tenth of the sample, which has a few hundred thousand clones, 85% to 90% seen once. The sequencing input was PBMCs or T cells enriched from blood (not recorded which). The receptors were sampled from a woman in her thirties who had recovered from COVID-19. The CDR3 runs from the conserved cysteine through the conserved F or W. Fields, in order: V gene, clone size, J gene, D gene, CDR3 DNA, CDR3 protein. A D gene is named only where the DNA matches it firmly. Size is stated for part of the rows, as once, few or many counts, or as a class when the clone is expanded.

V gene: TRBV29-1; clone size: NA; J gene: TRBJ2-3; D gene: TRBD2; CDR3 DNA: TGCAGCGTTGTGGGAAGGCTAGCGGGAGAAACAGATACGCAGTATTTT; CDR3 protein: CSVVGRLAGETDTQYF
V gene: TRBV19; clone size: NA; J gene: TRBJ2-4; D gene: NA; CDR3 DNA: TGTGCCAGTAGTATTCGGGAGAGGGACATTCAGTACTTC; CDR3 protein: CASSIRERDIQYF
V gene: TRBV6-5; clone size: NA; J gene: TRBJ2-6; D gene: NA; CDR3 DNA: TGTGCCAGCAGAATTCAGGGGTCTGGGGCCAACGTCCTGACTTTC; CDR3 protein: CASRIQGSGANVLTF
V gene: TRBV3-1/TRBV3-2; clone size: NA; J gene: TRBJ2-1; D gene: TRBD2; CDR3 DNA: TGTGCCAGCAAGCTAGTAGCGGGAGGTGAGCAGTTCTTC; CDR3 protein: CASKLVAGGEQFF
V gene: TRBV5-5; clone size: NA; J gene: TRBJ1-2; D gene: NA; CDR3 DNA: TGTGCCAGCAGCTTATTGAGAGGAGGCTACACCTTC; CDR3 protein: CASSLLRGGYTF
V gene: TRBV6-5; clone size: NA; J gene: TRBJ1-5; D gene: NA; CDR3 DNA: TGTGCCAGCAGTTACCTGGGGGGTCAGCCCCAGCATTTT; CDR3 protein: CASSYLGGQPQHF
V gene: TRBV12-3/TRBV12-4; clone size: NA; J gene: TRBJ2-3; D gene: NA; CDR3 DNA: TGTGCCAGCATCAAAAGCGGGACAGATACGCAGTATTTT; CDR3 protein: CASIKSGTDTQYF
V gene: TRBV18; clone size: NA; J gene: TRBJ2-2; D gene: NA; CDR3 DNA: TGTGCCAGCTCACCACCGGACAGCCAAAACACCGGGGAGCTGTTTTTT; CDR3 protein: CASSPPDSQNTGELFF
V gene: TRBV27; clone size: once; J gene: TRBJ1-1; D gene: NA; CDR3 DNA: TGTGCCAGCAGGGGGCGAGTAACCCTCGACACTGAAGCTTTCTTT; CDR3 protein: CASRGRVTLDTEAFF
V gene: TRBV7-9; clone size: NA; J gene: TRBJ1-2; D gene: TRBD1; CDR3 DNA: TGTGCCAGCATCGGGACAGGGGGCTTTGGCTACACCTTC; CDR3 protein: CASIGTGGFGYTF
V gene: TRBV6-5; clone size: NA; J gene: TRBJ1-1; D gene: NA; CDR3 DNA: TGTGCCAGCAGTAGAACTTCGGCCAGCCGGGCTGAAGCTTTCTTT; CDR3 protein: CASSRTSASRAEAFF
V gene: TRBV6-1; clone size: once; J gene: TRBJ2-7; D gene: TRBD1; CDR3 DNA: TGTGCCAGCAGTGAAGCACCGGGACAGATGACTTACGAGCAGTACTTC; CDR3 protein: CASSEAPGQMTYEQYF
V gene: TRBV30; clone size: NA; J gene: TRBJ1-6; D gene: NA; CDR3 DNA: TGTGCCTGGAGTGTACCGACCCCACAGGGTCTGGGGATTTCACCCCTCCACTTT; CDR3 protein: CAWSVPTPQGLGISPLHF
V gene: TRBV18; clone size: NA; J gene: TRBJ1-3; D gene: NA; CDR3 DNA: TGTGCCAGCTCACCACCGACAGGTTACTCTGGAAACACCATATATTTT; CDR3 protein: CASSPPTGYSGNTIYF
V gene: TRBV9; clone size: NA; J gene: TRBJ2-7; D gene: NA; CDR3 DNA: TGTGCCAGCAGCGTAGGCCCTGATGAGACCTACGAGCAGTACTTC; CDR3 protein: CASSVGPDETYEQYF
V gene: TRBV7-2; clone size: NA; J gene: TRBJ1-5; D gene: NA; CDR3 DNA: TGTGCCAGCAGCTCGGACAGTAGCAATCAGCCCCAGCATTTT; CDR3 protein: CASSSDSSNQPQHF
V gene: TRBV29-1; clone size: NA; J gene: TRBJ2-7; D gene: NA; CDR3 DNA: TGCAGCGTTGAATTACTTTCGGAGTCCTACGAGCAGTACTTC; CDR3 protein: CSVELLSESYEQYF
V gene: TRBV3-1/TRBV3-2; clone size: NA; J gene: TRBJ2-7; D gene: NA; CDR3 DNA: TGTGCCAGCAGCCAAGTTCAGAACTACGAGCAGTACTTC; CDR3 protein: CASSQVQNYEQYF
V gene: TRBV27; clone size: NA; J gene: TRBJ2-1; D gene: NA; CDR3 DNA: TGTGCCAGCATTCTAGCTTTCAGCTCCTACAATGAGCAGTTCTTC; CDR3 protein: CASILAFSSYNEQFF
V gene: TRBV10-3; clone size: NA; J gene: TRBJ1-2; D gene: NA; CDR3 DNA: TGTGCCATCAAGGGGGGGGCCTATGGCTACACCTTC; CDR3 protein: CAIKGGAYGYTF
V gene: TRBV14; clone size: NA; J gene: TRBJ1-6; D gene: TRBD1; CDR3 DNA: TGTGCCAGCAGCCAAGTACGACAGGGCCTGAATTCACCCCTCCACTTT; CDR3 protein: CASSQVRQGLNSPLHF
V gene: TRBV2; clone size: NA; J gene: TRBJ2-3; D gene: NA; CDR3 DNA: TGTGCCAGCAGTACTAGGGCCCTCACAGATACGCAGTATTTT; CDR3 protein: CASSTRALTDTQYF
V gene: TRBV6-6; clone size: NA; J gene: TRBJ1-3; D gene: NA; CDR3 DNA: TGTGCCAGCAGTTTTCGGGTTCTCTTGGGAAACACCATATATTTT; CDR3 protein: CASSFRVLLGNTIYF
V gene: TRBV23-1; clone size: NA; J gene: TRBJ1-5; D gene: NA; CDR3 DNA: TGCGCCAGCAGCCAAGGGCTACAGGGAAAGCAGCCCCAGCATTTT; CDR3 protein: CASSQGLQGKQPQHF
V gene: TRBV5-1; clone size: few; J gene: TRBJ1-2; D gene: NA; CDR3 DNA: TGCGCCACCTCAAGTGGGGAGGGAGGCTATGGCTACACCTTC; CDR3 protein: CATSSGEGGYGYTF
V gene: TRBV6-6; clone size: NA; J gene: TRBJ2-3; D gene: TRBD2; CDR3 DNA: TGTGCCAGCAGTCCGTCGAGACTAGCGGGAGCGGCAGATACGCAGTATTTT; CDR3 protein: CASSPSRLAGAADTQYF
V gene: TRBV4-1; clone size: NA; J gene: TRBJ2-3; D gene: NA; CDR3 DNA: TGCGCCAGCAGCCAAGTCGCGTCTTACACAGATACGCAGTATTTT; CDR3 protein: CASSQVASYTDTQYF
V gene: TRBV5-6; clone size: few; J gene: TRBJ1-4; D gene: NA; CDR3 DNA: TGTGCCAGCAGCTCGGACAGCTATAATGAAAAACTGTTTTTT; CDR3 protein: CASSSDSYNEKLFF
V gene: TRBV5-1; clone size: few; J gene: TRBJ1-1; D gene: NA; CDR3 DNA: TGCGCCAGCAGCTTGACAGGGATGAACACTGAAGCTTTCTTT; CDR3 protein: CASSLTGMNTEAFF
V gene: TRBV29-1; clone size: NA; J gene: TRBJ1-2; D gene: NA; CDR3 DNA: TGCAGCGTTGTTCGGGGAATTGTCGATGGCTACACCTTC; CDR3 protein: CSVVRGIVDGYTF
V gene: TRBV3-1/TRBV3-2; clone size: NA; J gene: TRBJ1-6; D gene: TRBD1; CDR3 DNA: TGTGCCAGCAGCCAAGATGGGACAGGCCTCTATAATTCACCCCTCCACTTT; CDR3 protein: CASSQDGTGLYNSPLHF
V gene: TRBV15; clone size: NA; J gene: TRBJ2-2; D gene: NA; CDR3 DNA: TGTGCCACCAGTGACTCGTTCCCCGGGGAGCTGTTTTTT; CDR3 protein: CATSDSFPGELFF
V gene: TRBV14; clone size: NA; J gene: TRBJ1-2; D gene: TRBD1; CDR3 DNA: TGTGCCAGCAGCCATAGTCCAGGGGGCGTTGGCTACACCTTC; CDR3 protein: CASSHSPGGVGYTF
V gene: TRBV2; clone size: NA; J gene: TRBJ2-5; D gene: NA; CDR3 DNA: TGTGCCAAAAGGAGGGCCGGCCTCACAGAGACCCAGTACTTC; CDR3 protein: CAKRRAGLTETQYF
V gene: TRBV2; clone size: few; J gene: TRBJ2-5; D gene: TRBD2; CDR3 DNA: TGTGCCAGCAGATCGGGACTAGCGGGAGGAGAGACCCAGTACTTC; CDR3 protein: CASRSGLAGGETQYF
V gene: TRBV27; clone size: NA; J gene: TRBJ1-1; D gene: NA; CDR3 DNA: TGTGCCAGCAGTTTAATGGGCGGGGGGTTTCACACTGAAGCTTTCTTT; CDR3 protein: CASSLMGGGFHTEAFF
V gene: TRBV6-5; clone size: NA; J gene: TRBJ2-3; D gene: TRBD1; CDR3 DNA: TGTGCCAGCAGCCCACCGGGACAGGGTATAGATACGCAGTATTTT; CDR3 protein: CASSPPGQGIDTQYF
V gene: TRBV5-1; clone size: NA; J gene: TRBJ2-7; D gene: NA; CDR3 DNA: TGCGCCAGCAGCTTCGGTCGGAGCTCCTACGAGCAGTACTTC; CDR3 protein: CASSFGRSSYEQYF
V gene: TRBV16; clone size: NA; J gene: TRBJ2-7; D gene: NA; CDR3 DNA: TGTGCCAGCAGCCCCCAGCGGACAGAGTACGAGCAGTACTTC; CDR3 protein: CASSPQRTEYEQYF
V gene: TRBV27; clone size: few; J gene: TRBJ2-2; D gene: NA; CDR3 DNA: TGTGCCAGCAGTTTTAGGGGCACCGGGGAGCTGTTTTTT; CDR3 protein: CASSFRGTGELFF
V gene: TRBV4-3; clone size: NA; J gene: TRBJ1-2; D gene: TRBD1; CDR3 DNA: TGCGCCAGCAGCCAAACCACAGGGGTTAACTATGGCTACACCTTC; CDR3 protein: CASSQTTGVNYGYTF
V gene: TRBV24-1; clone size: NA; J gene: TRBJ2-3; D gene: NA; CDR3 DNA: TGTGCCACCAGTGATAATGCTCAGGTAGATACGCAGTATTTT; CDR3 protein: CATSDNAQVDTQYF
V gene: TRBV6-5; clone size: NA; J gene: TRBJ1-1; D gene: NA; CDR3 DNA: TGTGCCAGCAGGGGCTACATGAACACTGAAGCTTTCTTT; CDR3 protein: CASRGYMNTEAFF
V gene: TRBV4-1; clone size: NA; J gene: TRBJ1-1; D gene: TRBD1; CDR3 DNA: TGCGCCAGCAGCCCCCGGACAGGGTTCGCGAAAGGTGAAGGTTTCTTT; CDR3 protein: CASSPRTGFAKGEGFF
V gene: TRBV27; clone size: few; J gene: TRBJ1-1; D gene: NA; CDR3 DNA: TGTGCCAGCAGTTTAAGAAGTGCCTCCCGAACTACTGAAGCTTTCTTT; CDR3 protein: CASSLRSASRTTEAFF
V gene: TRBV10-3; clone size: once; J gene: TRBJ1-1; D gene: NA; CDR3 DNA: TGTGCCATCAGTGAAAACCGAGGACAGAACACTGAAGCTTTCTTT; CDR3 protein: CAISENRGQNTEAFF
V gene: TRBV28; clone size: NA; J gene: TRBJ2-7; D gene: NA; CDR3 DNA: TGTGCCAGCAGTTCCTTGACTAGAGTTGGGTACGAGCAGTACTTC; CDR3 protein: CASSSLTRVGYEQYF
V gene: TRBV13; clone size: NA; J gene: TRBJ2-2; D gene: TRBD1; CDR3 DNA: TGTGCCAGCATCTCCGACAGGGTAGACACCGGGGAGCTGTTTTTT; CDR3 protein: CASISDRVDTGELFF
V gene: TRBV5-6; clone size: NA; J gene: TRBJ1-4; D gene: NA; CDR3 DNA: TGTGCCAGCACCACATTCACAGGGTTAACTAATGAAAAACTGTTTTTT; CDR3 protein: CASTTFTGLTNEKLFF
V gene: TRBV2; clone size: NA; J gene: TRBJ2-5; D gene: NA; CDR3 DNA: TGCGCCAGCAGAGCGAGTGGAGGGTTGGAGACCCAGTACTTC; CDR3 protein: CASRASGGLETQYF
V gene: TRBV6-6; clone size: NA; J gene: TRBJ2-3; D gene: NA; CDR3 DNA: TGTGCCAGCAGCCAGGGTGTAGATACGCAGTATTTT; CDR3 protein: CASSQGVDTQYF
V gene: TRBV2; clone size: few; J gene: TRBJ1-2; D gene: NA; CDR3 DNA: TGTGCCAGCAGTACAGGGTACTTCTATGGCTACACCTTC; CDR3 protein: CASSTGYFYGYTF
V gene: TRBV18; clone size: NA; J gene: TRBJ2-7; D gene: NA; CDR3 DNA: TGTGCCAGCTTTGCGGGACGGAGGTCCTACGAGCAGTACTTC; CDR3 protein: CASFAGRRSYEQYF